This TCR beta chain was recorded in a study of patients and donors after allogeneic stem cell transplantation. After removal of 3 bases from V and 1 base from J, the junction contained 11 bases not matched to a gene. Germline lookup yields CDR1 SGHTA and CDR2 FQGTGA. This CDR3 contains 17 residues. TCRdb analysed the RT-PCR reads with MiXCR anew, one entry per CDR3 protein. Of approximately 410,000 distinct CDR3 sequences listed, roughly 17% are singletons. There are a few counts of this clonotype. This TCR came from a human donor who was either an allogeneic HSCT recipient or a stem cell or donor lymphocyte infusion donor (not recorded which). It is not recorded whose cells these are; they may come from a transplant donor. The chain is built from TRBV7-3 and TRBJ2-7, with 8 bases fitting TRBD1. The sequenced sample was blood, either unsorted or a sorted T cell fraction (not recorded which). This CDR3 reads CASSLFGTGQGSYEQYF. In nucleotides, the CDR3 is TGTGCCAGCAGCTTGTTCGGGACAGGTCAGGGGTCCTACGAGCAGTACTTC. Looking up the rest from reference TRBV7-3 and TRBJ2-7 gives the full variable domain: GAGVSQTPSNKVTEKGKYVELRCDPISGHTALYWYRQSLGQGPEFLIYFQGTGAADDSGLPNDRFFAVRPEGSVSTLKIQRTERGDSAVYLCASSLFGTGQGSYEQYFGPGTRLTVT.